This T cell receptor beta chain is drawn from a study of OX40 agonist ivuxolimab in advanced cancers. At the level of the study: Patients assigned to dose escalation were diagnosed with hepatocellular carcinoma, melanoma, renal cell or head and neck cancer. Of the patients, three showed partial responses, one with hepatocellular carcinoma and two with cutaneous melanoma.

As concerns this clone: No antigen is known for it.

The germline V and J ends were trimmed by 6 bases and 7 bases, with 24 bases remaining between them. Germline CDR1 is SGHAT and CDR2 is FQDESV (reference sequence). The CDR3 sequence is 17 residues long. Study findings and constraints: Expanded clones belonging to CD8+ T cells outnumbered, on average, those of CD4+. Among the lowest levels of clonal expansion were found in partial responders at 0.1-3.0 mg/kg.

Libraries were prepared by immunoSEQ multiplex PCR; TCRdb keeps only in-frame clonotypes and omits some of them. The sample holds 95,000 to 150,000 clones, 93% seen once. The receptor was isolated from an adult with an advanced solid tumor such as melanoma, head and neck, liver or kidney cancer. Source: CD4+ or CD8+ T cells sorted from blood, taken in a trial of the OX40 agonist ivuxolimab. The chain joins TRBV11-1 to TRBJ2-2, with D perhaps matching TRBD2 (5 bases). The CDR3 is CASSKKKVASWSGELFF. In nucleotides, the CDR3 is TGTGCCAGCAGTAAGAAGAAAGTGGCTAGCTGGAGCGGGGAGCTGTTTTTT.